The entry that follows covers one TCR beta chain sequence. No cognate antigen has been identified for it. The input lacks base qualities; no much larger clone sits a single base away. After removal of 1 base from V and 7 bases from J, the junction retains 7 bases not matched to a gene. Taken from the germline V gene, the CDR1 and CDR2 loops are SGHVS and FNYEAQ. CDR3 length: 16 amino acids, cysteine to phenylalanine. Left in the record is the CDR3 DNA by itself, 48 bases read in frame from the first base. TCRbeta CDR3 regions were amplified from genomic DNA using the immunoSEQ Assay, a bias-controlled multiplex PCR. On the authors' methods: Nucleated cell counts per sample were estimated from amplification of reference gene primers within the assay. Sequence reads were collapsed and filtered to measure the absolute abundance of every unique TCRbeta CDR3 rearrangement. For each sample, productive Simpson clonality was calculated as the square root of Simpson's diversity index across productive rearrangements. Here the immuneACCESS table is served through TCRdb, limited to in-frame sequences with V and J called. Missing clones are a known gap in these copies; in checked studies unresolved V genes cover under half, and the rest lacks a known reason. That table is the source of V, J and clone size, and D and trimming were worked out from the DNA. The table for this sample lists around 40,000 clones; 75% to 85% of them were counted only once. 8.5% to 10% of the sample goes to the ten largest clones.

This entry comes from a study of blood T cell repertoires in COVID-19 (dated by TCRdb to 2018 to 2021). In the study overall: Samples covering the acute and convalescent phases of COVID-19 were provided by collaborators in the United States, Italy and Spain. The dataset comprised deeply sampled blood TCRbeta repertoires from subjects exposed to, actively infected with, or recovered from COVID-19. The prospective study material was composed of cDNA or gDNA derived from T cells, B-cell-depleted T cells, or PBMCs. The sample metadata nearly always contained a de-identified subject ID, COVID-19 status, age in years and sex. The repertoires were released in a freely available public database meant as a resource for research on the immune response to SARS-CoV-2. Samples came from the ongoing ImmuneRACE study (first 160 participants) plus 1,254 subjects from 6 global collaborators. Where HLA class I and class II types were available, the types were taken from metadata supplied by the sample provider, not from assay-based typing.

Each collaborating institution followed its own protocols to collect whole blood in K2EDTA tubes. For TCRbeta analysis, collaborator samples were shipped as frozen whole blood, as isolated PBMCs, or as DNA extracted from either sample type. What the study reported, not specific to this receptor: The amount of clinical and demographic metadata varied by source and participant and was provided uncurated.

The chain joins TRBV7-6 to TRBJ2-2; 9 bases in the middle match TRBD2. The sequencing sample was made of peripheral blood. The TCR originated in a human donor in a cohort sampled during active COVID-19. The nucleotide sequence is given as TGTGCCAGCAGCTTAGAGGCTAGCGGGGTAGGCGGGGAGCTGTTTTTT. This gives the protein CASSLEASGVGGELFF. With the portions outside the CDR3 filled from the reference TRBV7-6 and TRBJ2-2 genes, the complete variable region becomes GAGVSQSPRYKVTKRGQDVALRCDPISGHVSLYWYRQALGQGPEFLTYFNYEAQQDKSGLPNDRFSAERPEGSISTLTIQRTEQRDSAMYRCASSLEASGVGGELFFGEGSRLTVL.